This paragraph covers one T cell receptor (beta chain) sequence. The antigen remains unidentified. Deletions cut 4 bases from V and 5 bases from J, with 17 bases between. There are 16 residues in the CDR3. Per the germline V gene, CDR1 is MGHRA and CDR2 is YSYEKL. After extraction with the RNeasy kit, about 0.45 to 1 ug of the RNA was reverse transcribed using random hexamers. With immunoSEQ multiplex PCR, TCR beta CDR3 was amplified across 54 Vbeta and 13 Jbeta. TCRdb reprocessed the immunoSEQ multiplex PCR reads with MiXCR, giving one entry per CDR3 protein. This sample has around 150,000 distinct CDR3 sequences, with 85% to 95% found just once. These data come from a study of CD8 T cells in Susac syndrome. Overall study findings and caveats: The study acknowledged a relatively small number of individuals in its TCR sequencing and HLA analysis.

All included Susac syndrome patients satisfied recently defined diagnostic criteria for definite or probable disease. Negative isolation yielded CD8+ and CD4+ T cells; FACS enriched TEMRA cells. The clonotype was recovered from a human donor with Susac syndrome. The sample consisted of CD4+ T cells from PBMCs. V is TRBV4-1 and J is TRBJ1-4, with D unclear. This CDR3 is CASSPATHKTNEKLFF. In DNA, the CDR3 is TGCGCCAGCAGCCCCGCGACCCACAAAACGAATGAAAAACTGTTTTTT.